The 2 T cell receptor beta chains listed next were all sequenced from one sample in a study of blood T cell repertoires in COVID-19. Generated by immunoSEQ multiplex PCR, the TCRdb table keeps only in-frame clones and is missing some. Of around 260,000 clones listed, around 90% are singletons. The specimen sequenced was PBMCs or T cells enriched from blood (not recorded which). Receptors originate from a woman aged 30 to 39 who had recovered from COVID-19.

The rearrangement uses TRBV30 and TRBJ2-1; the D is unclear. This CDR3 spans 12 amino acids. CDR1 is GTSNPN, CDR2 SVGIG, per germline (reference sequence). Trimming cost V 0 bases and J 5 bases, with 5 bases left between them. In DNA, the CDR3 is TGTGCCTGGAGTGTCGAGGACAATGAGCAGTTCTTC. This gives the protein CAWSVEDNEQFF.

The rearrangement links TRBV4-1 to TRBJ2-1; 7 positions match TRBD2. The CDR3 contains 17 residues. V lost 6 bases, J lost 1 base, and 12 bases stayed unmatched. Looked up from germline, CDR1 is MGHRA and CDR2 is YSYEKL. CDR3: CASSPVGGSLSYNEQFF. CDR3 nucleotide sequence: TGCGCCAGCAGTCCGGTCGGCGGGAGTTTATCCTACAATGAGCAGTTCTTC.